A single TCR beta chain is shown here with its context. The data stem from a study of shared T cell receptors in the human thymus. The ends lost 0 bases at V and 1 base at J; junction bases unmatched: 12. The CDR3 spans 18 residues. Looked up from germline, CDR1 is MGHRA and CDR2 is YSYEKL. The method was immunoSEQ multiplex PCR; TCRdb's version includes in-frame clones alone and lacks a portion of them. Of hundreds of thousands of clones listed, about 80% are singletons. These data were also filed under a second study, of human thymus T cells. This second report adds: The sample donors, healthy Finnish infants, were having corrective surgery for congenital heart defects. Thymic samples were excised during corrective heart operations. Within thymic and blood repertoires, V and J gene usage appeared to be biased. The related literature has documented a marked overlap of thymic repertoires among unrelated individuals.

The J gene is TRBJ2-7, the V gene TRBV4-1; 7 bases are shared with TRBD2. This TCR came from a boy younger than two with a congenital heart defect. Sample: thymocytes. The CDR3 DNA reads as TGCGCCAGCAGCCAAGAGGGACCAGAGGGAGGGCGGTCCTACGAGCAGTACTTC. Protein product: CASSQEGPEGGRSYEQYF.